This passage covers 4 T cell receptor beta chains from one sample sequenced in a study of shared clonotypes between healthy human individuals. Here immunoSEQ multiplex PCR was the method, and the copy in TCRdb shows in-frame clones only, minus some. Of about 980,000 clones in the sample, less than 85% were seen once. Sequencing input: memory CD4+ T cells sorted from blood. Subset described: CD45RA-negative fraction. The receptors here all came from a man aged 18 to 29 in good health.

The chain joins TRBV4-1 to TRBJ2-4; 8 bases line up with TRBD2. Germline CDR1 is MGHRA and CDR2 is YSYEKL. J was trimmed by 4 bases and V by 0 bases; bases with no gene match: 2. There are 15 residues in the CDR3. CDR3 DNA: TGCGCCAGCAGCCAAGATCCGGGAGGGAAAAACATTCAGTACTTC. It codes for CASSQDPGGKNIQYF.

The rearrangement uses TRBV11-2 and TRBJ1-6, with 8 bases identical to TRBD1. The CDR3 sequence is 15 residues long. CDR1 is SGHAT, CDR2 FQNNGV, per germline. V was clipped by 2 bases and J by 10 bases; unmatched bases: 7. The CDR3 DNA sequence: TGTGCCAGCAGCTTACAGGACAGGGCTAGGTCACCCCTCCACTTT. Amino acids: CASSLQDRARSPLHF.

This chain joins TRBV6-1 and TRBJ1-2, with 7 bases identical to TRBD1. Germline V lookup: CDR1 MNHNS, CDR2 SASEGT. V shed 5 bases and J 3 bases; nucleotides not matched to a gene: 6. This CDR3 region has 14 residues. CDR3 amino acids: CASSRGQDYYGYTF. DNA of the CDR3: TGTGCCAGCAGTCGCGGACAGGACTACTATGGCTACACCTTC.

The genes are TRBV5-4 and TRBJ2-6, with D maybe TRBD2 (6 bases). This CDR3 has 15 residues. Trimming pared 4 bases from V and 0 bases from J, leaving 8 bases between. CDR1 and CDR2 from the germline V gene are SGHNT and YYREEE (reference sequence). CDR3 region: CASSGGTSGANVLTF. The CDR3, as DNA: TGTGCCAGCAGCGGCGGGACCTCTGGGGCCAACGTCCTGACTTTC.